The 14 T cell receptor beta chains below all came from one sample that was sequenced in a study of OX40 agonist ivuxolimab in advanced cancers. Only in-frame clones appear in the TCRdb table, and some are missing; sequencing was by immunoSEQ multiplex PCR. The profile covers more than 25,000 clones, with about four fifths appearing a single time and 30% to 40% taken by the ten largest. The sequences come from CD4+ or CD8+ T cells sorted from blood, collected in a trial of the OX40 agonist ivuxolimab. The receptors shown here come from an adult with an advanced solid tumor such as melanoma, head and neck, liver or kidney cancer.

The rearrangement uses TRBV13 and TRBJ2-1, with 8 bases lining up with TRBD2. Losses at the gene ends were 5 bases for V and 6 bases for J; bases not matched to a gene: 3. The CDR3 runs 13 residues. Germline lookup yields CDR1 PRHDT and CDR2 FYEKMQ (reference sequence). The CDR3 sequence is CASSLGLANEQFF. In DNA, the CDR3 is TGTGCCAGCAGCCTCGGACTAGCCAATGAGCAGTTCTTC.

The V call is TRBV5-4, the J call TRBJ1-2, with TRBD1 matching over 9 bases. After removal of 3 bases from V and 5 bases from J, the junction contained 11 bases not matched to a gene. CDR3 length equals 16 residues. The germline V gene has CDR1 SGHNT and CDR2 YYREEE (reference sequence). Here the CDR3 DNA reads TGTGCCAGCAGCTCGATTCCGGGACAGGGTTTTTATGGCTACACCTTC. As protein: CASSSIPGQGFYGYTF.

The rearrangement uses TRBV27 and TRBJ2-7; D is unresolved. CDR1 and CDR2 from the germline V gene are MNHEY and SMNVEV (reference sequence). This CDR3 contains 13 residues. V was trimmed by 0 bases and J by 2 bases, leaving 5 bases between them. CDR3 sequence reads: CASSLSGPYEQYF. CDR3 nucleotides: TGTGCCAGCAGTTTATCCGGGCCCTACGAGCAGTACTTC.

The chain couples TRBV11-3 to TRBJ2-7; D may be TRBD1 or TRBD2 (5 bases each). Trimming took off 7 bases at V and 7 bases at J, with 20 bases between the two ends. CDR1 and CDR2 (germline): SGHNT, YENEEA. This CDR3 comprises 14 residues. CDR3 protein: CASTERAGRQEQYF. CDR3 in DNA: TGTGCCAGCACCGAGAGGGCAGGGCGGCAAGAGCAGTACTTC.

The chain couples TRBV27 to TRBJ2-1; D not certain. Trimming cost V 5 bases and J 9 bases, with 38 bases left between them. The CDR3 length is 21 residues. Germline loops: CDR1 MNHEY, CDR2 SMNVEV (reference sequence). The CDR3 DNA follows: TGTGCCAGCAGTCCCAACTTGTGTCTTAGGCTCAACTACCCCCTCCTATGTGAGCAGTTCTTC. Protein: CASSPNLCLRLNYPLLCEQFF.

The chain links TRBV6-5 to TRBJ1-1; D not resolved. The germline CDR1 and CDR2 sequences are MNHEY and SVGAGI. The ends were cut back, 1 base at V and 3 bases at J, with 9 bases in the middle. This CDR3 region has 14 residues. The CDR3 DNA reads TGTGCCAGCAGTTACTATCCGGGGTACACTGAAGCTTTCTTT. It yields the protein CASSYYPGYTEAFF.

V is TRBV15 and J is TRBJ2-7; D may be TRBD1 (5 bases). The CDR3 is made up of 14 amino acids. Germline lookup yields CDR1 LNHNV and CDR2 YYDKDF (reference sequence). Trimming shortened V by 1 base and J by 3 bases, and 10 bases separated the two germline ends. CDR3 sequence reads: CATSRAGQLYEQYF. CDR3 nucleotides: TGTGCCACCAGCAGAGCCGGACAACTCTACGAGCAGTACTTC.

This chain links TRBV7-6 with TRBJ2-5; D remains unclear. This CDR3 contains 14 residues. Germline CDR1 is SGHVS and CDR2 is FNYEAQ. V lost 0 bases, J lost 1 base, and 6 bases lay in between. The CDR3 DNA sequence: TGTGCCAGCAGCTTAGCCCCTTCCCAAGAGACCCAGTACTTC. Amino acids: CASSLAPSQETQYF.

On this clone: The limits of the CDR3 on the DNA are not certain, so only TCRdb's listed CDR3 is given. The V and J genes are TRBV5-4 and TRBJ1-6. Germline V CDR1 and CDR2: SGHNT, YYREEE (reference sequence). Both ends counted, the CDR3 spans 15 residues. The CDR3: CASSPFGSGNSPLHF.

The chain recombines TRBV6-6 with TRBJ2-5; 7 nucleotides agree with TRBD1. Germline lookup yields CDR1 MNHNY and CDR2 SVGAGI (reference sequence). V lost 0 bases, J lost 0 bases, and 4 bases stayed unmatched. The CDR3 runs to 16 residues. The CDR3 here is CASSYSGGRNQETQYF. The CDR3 bases are TGTGCCAGCAGTTACTCAGGGGGCAGAAACCAAGAGACCCAGTACTTC.

This clone ranks as medium-sized (0.01 to 0.1%). The chain joins TRBV7-2 to TRBJ1-4, with 7 positions matching TRBD1. The CDR3 length is 16 residues. V lost 7 bases and J lost 2; bases outside the gene matches: 10. Germline V gene lookup returns CDR1 SGHTA and CDR2 FQGNSA. CDR3 protein: CASIQNRGLTNEKLFF. The DNA of the CDR3 is TGTGCCAGCATCCAAAATAGGGGGCTGACTAATGAAAAACTGTTTTTT.

The sample holds a few counts of this clone. The CDR3 sequence: CASSALDWADTQYF. CDR3 nucleotides: TGTGCCAGCAGCGCCCTCGATTGGGCCGATACGCAGTATTTT. The chain employs TRBV5-4 and TRBJ2-3; D gene uncertain. Germline CDR1 SGHNT, CDR2 YYREEE (reference sequence). The CDR3 covers 14 residues. V gave up 4 bases and J gave up 6 bases, with 15 bases separating them.

The genes are TRBV9 and TRBJ2-7; 8 bases match TRBD1. The junction had 1 base not matched to a gene; V was cut back by 2 bases and J by 6 bases. This CDR3 contains 12 residues. The germline CDR1 and CDR2 sequences are SGDLS and YYNGEE. CDR3 residues: CASSVTGGEQYF. The CDR3, as DNA: TGTGCCAGCAGCGTCACAGGGGGCGAGCAGTACTTC.

The V call is TRBV11-2, the J call TRBJ1-2; D might be TRBD1 (6 bases). The V end was cut by 5 bases, the J end by 7 bases, with 23 bases between. This CDR3 spans 16 amino acids. Germline CDR1 reads SGHAT; CDR2 reads FQNNGV. CDR3 in amino acids: CASSETPGGGGGGYTF. The CDR3 DNA sequence: TGTGCCAGCAGCGAAACCCCCGGGGGGGGCGGGGGTGGCTACACCTTC.